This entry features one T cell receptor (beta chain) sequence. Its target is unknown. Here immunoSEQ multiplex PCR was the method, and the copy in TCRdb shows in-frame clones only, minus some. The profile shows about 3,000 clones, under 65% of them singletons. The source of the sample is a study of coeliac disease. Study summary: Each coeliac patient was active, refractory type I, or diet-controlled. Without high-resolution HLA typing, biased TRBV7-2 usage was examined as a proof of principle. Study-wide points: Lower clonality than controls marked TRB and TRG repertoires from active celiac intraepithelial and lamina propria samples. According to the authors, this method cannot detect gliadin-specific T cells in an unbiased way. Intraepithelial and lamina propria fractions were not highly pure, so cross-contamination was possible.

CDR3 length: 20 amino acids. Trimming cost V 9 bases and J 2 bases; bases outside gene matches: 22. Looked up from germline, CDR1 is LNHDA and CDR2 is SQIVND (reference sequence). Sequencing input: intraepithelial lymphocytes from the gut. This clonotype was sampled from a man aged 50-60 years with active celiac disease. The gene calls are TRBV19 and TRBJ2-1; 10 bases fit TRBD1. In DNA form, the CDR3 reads TGTGCCAGCAGTGTACCCCGGGACAGGGGTAAGCGGGGGACCTACAATGAGCAGTTCTTC. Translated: CASSVPRDRGKRGTYNEQFF.